This T cell receptor (beta chain) was identified during a study of CD8+ T cells in alopecia areata. RNA extraction and reverse transcription yielded cDNA as sequencing template. The method was immunoSEQ multiplex PCR; TCRdb's version includes in-frame clones alone and lacks a portion of them. The table has almost 250,000 clones, approximately 61% seen once; the top ten hold approximately 1.2%. This clone has only one observation. The CDR3 totals 13 residues. Germline CDR1 and CDR2: SQVTM and ANQGSEA. V lost 5 bases, J lost 3 bases, and 11 bases lay in between. The sequence came from a human donor with alopecia areata. V usage is TRBV29-1 and J usage is TRBJ2-1; no clear D gene. The sequencing here drew on CD4+ T cells sorted from blood, taken at week 0. The CDR3 protein is CSVSHLDYNEQFF. In DNA form, the CDR3 reads TGCAGCGTTTCCCATCTAGACTACAATGAGCAGTTCTTC.